This is a list of T cell receptor beta chains from one sample in a study of neurological immune-mediated disorders. A single record per CDR3 protein comes from TCRdb applying MiXCR to the 5' RACE reads. Of around 78,000 distinct CDR3 sequences in the sample, approximately 17% are singletons; the top ten hold just over 15%. What was sequenced was PBMCs. The receptors were gathered from a woman between 40 and 55 years old in good health. CDR3s include the opening cysteine and the closing phenylalanine or tryptophan. Each record gives: D gene, J gene, clone size, V gene, CDR3 DNA, CDR3 protein. D genes are given only for firm matches. Clone sizes are given selectively: once, few, many, or a class where the clone is expanded.

TRBD2	TRBJ2-1	many	TRBV6-4	TGTGCCAGCAGTGATTCCGGGACTAGCACTGAGCAGTTCTTC	CASSDSGTSTEQFF
NA	TRBJ1-5	many	TRBV20-1	TGCAGTGCAAATACAGGGTCGGATCAGCCCCAGCATTTT	CSANTGSDQPQHF
NA	TRBJ2-2	NA	TRBV7-7	TGTGCTAGCAGCTTAGGAGGGTCCACCGGGGAGCTGTTTTTT	CASSLGGSTGELFF
TRBD2	TRBJ2-1	few	TRBV5-1	TGCGCCAGCAGCGTCGGACTAGTGAATGAGCAGTTCTTC	CASSVGLVNEQFF
NA	TRBJ1-1	NA	TRBV6-5	TGTGCCAGCAGTTCCCGGTTCAGGTTTGATGCTTTCTTT	CASSSRFRFDAFF
TRBD1	TRBJ1-1	NA	TRBV12-3/TRBV12-4	TGTGCCAGCAGCGGACAGGGGAGTACGGCTGAAGCTTTCTTT	CASSGQGSTAEAFF
TRBD1	TRBJ2-7	many	TRBV7-2	TGTGCCAGCAGCTTATTAACCGGGACAGGCGAGCAGTACTTC	CASSLLTGTGEQYF
NA	TRBJ2-1	NA	TRBV20-1	TGCAGTGCTAGAGGGGTAAGGACGGGAAACAATGAGCAGTTCTTC	CSARGVRTGNNEQFF
TRBD2	TRBJ2-1	many	TRBV7-2	TGTGCCAGCAGCGCAGAAAGCGGGGGGGCCGAGTTCTTC	CASSAESGGAEFF
NA	TRBJ2-3	many	TRBV10-3	TGTGCCATCTCTTTGGCGGATACGCAGTATTTT	CAISLADTQYF
TRBD2	TRBJ2-7	many	TRBV2	TGTGCCAGCAGTCCGCCAGCGGGGGGGCTGTACGAGCAGTACTTC	CASSPPAGGLYEQYF
NA	TRBJ2-7	many	TRBV7-2	TGTGCCAGCAGCTCCTCGCGTGAGGCGCAGTACTTC	CASSSSREAQYF
TRBD1	TRBJ1-4	few	TRBV19	TGTGCCAGTAGAACGGACAGGGATCGCGAAAAACTGTTTTTT	CASRTDRDREKLFF
TRBD1	TRBJ1-5	medium-sized	TRBV20-1	TGCAGTGCACGCCCCGGGACAGAGAATCAGCCCCAGCATTTT	CSARPGTENQPQHF
NA	TRBJ2-1	many	TRBV12-3/TRBV12-4	TGTGCCAGCAGTTTGATGCTGACGGCCGGCTCCTACAATGAGCAGTTCTTC	CASSLMLTAGSYNEQFF
TRBD2	TRBJ2-3	many	TRBV11-2	TGTGCCAGCAGCTTATTTAGCGGGGGGCAGGGAGATACGCAGTATTTT	CASSLFSGGQGDTQYF
TRBD1	TRBJ2-4	many	TRBV6-5	TGTGCCAGCAGTTACGGGCCCCAAGGGGGCGAAAACATTCAGTACTTC	CASSYGPQGGENIQYF
NA	TRBJ2-2	many	TRBV3-1	TGTGCCAGCAGCCAGGGACCGAACACCGGGGAGCTGTTTTTT	CASSQGPNTGELFF
TRBD2	TRBJ2-2	many	TRBV10-2	TGCGCCAGCAGTGAGTCACTAGCGTCCGGGGAGCTGTTTTTT	CASSESLASGELFF
TRBD1	TRBJ1-2	many	TRBV20-1	TGCAGTGCCTCTGGGACAGGAGAAAACTATGGCTACACCTTC	CSASGTGENYGYTF
TRBD1	TRBJ2-5	NA	TRBV5-1	TGCGCCAGCAGCGGCGGGACAGGGGGCCAAGAGACCCAGTACTTC	CASSGGTGGQETQYF